A single sample is the source of the 7 T cell receptor beta chains below, sequenced in a study of blood T cell repertoires in COVID-19. Sequencing used immunoSEQ multiplex PCR; TCRdb keeps in-frame clones, though not all of them. This table has 60,000 to 75,000 clones, 88% appearing once. Sequencing was carried out using peripheral blood. The receptor set was obtained from a human donor in a cohort sampled during active COVID-19.

This chain joins TRBV2 and TRBJ2-7; 7 nucleotides match TRBD1. Germline V lookup: CDR1 SNHLY, CDR2 FYNNEI. This CDR3 has 12 residues. The trim removed 8 bases at V and 6 bases at J, leaving 7 bases unmatched. The DNA for the CDR3 is TGTGCCAGCCGTAGACAGGGCGGCGAGCAGTACTTC. Residues: CASRRQGGEQYF.

This chain joins TRBV7-6 and TRBJ2-3; 11 bases are shared with TRBD1. The CDR3 covers 16 residues. CDR1 is SGHVS, CDR2 FNYEAQ, per germline. V lost 0 bases, J lost 5 bases, and 4 bases stayed unmatched. The CDR3 nucleotides read TGTGCCAGCAGCTTAGCGCGGGACAGGGGGGGAGATACGCAGTATTTT. It encodes CASSLARDRGGDTQYF.

V and J are TRBV3-1 (or the pseudogene TRBV3-2) and TRBJ2-5; D is uncertain. V lost 0 bases to trimming and J lost 3 bases, with 11 bases between them. Germline V CDR1 and CDR2: LGHDT, YNNKEL (reference sequence). This CDR3 has 15 amino acids. CDR3 sequence: CASSQDGQLKETQYF. The CDR3 region has the DNA TGTGCCAGCAGCCAAGATGGGCAGCTAAAAGAGACCCAGTACTTC.

This rearrangement joins TRBV5-1 to TRBJ2-7, with no clear D. CDR1 is SGHRS and CDR2 is YFSETQ in the germline V gene. The CDR3 contains 15 residues. V was clipped by 0 bases and J by 3 bases, with 13 bases between them. The CDR3, as DNA: TGCGCCAGCAGCTTGGCGGGTAGTTCTCACTACGAGCAGTACTTC. Translated: CASSLAGSSHYEQYF.

The chain links TRBV5-1 to TRBJ1-4, with D hard to call. Germline lookup yields CDR1 SGHRS and CDR2 YFSETQ. The CDR3 covers 13 residues. V was cut by 5 bases and J by 0 bases, with 5 bases left in between. The CDR3 loop is CASSYSTNEKLFF. The CDR3 DNA reads as TGCGCCAGCAGTTATTCAACTAATGAAAAACTGTTTTTT.

V and J are TRBV10-3 and TRBJ2-7; the D gene is possibly TRBD1 (5 bases). CDR1 and CDR2 (germline): ENHRY, SYGVKD. With 6 bases removed from V and 3 bases from J, the gap between germline ends came to 12 bases. CDR3 size: 13 residues. The chain's CDR3 is CAIRQRQGYEQYF. CDR3 DNA sequence: TGTGCCATCAGACAACGTCAGGGCTACGAGCAGTACTTC.

This sequence joins TRBV30 and TRBJ2-7, with TRBD1 matching over 9 bases. In germline, CDR1 is GTSNPN, CDR2 SVGIG (reference sequence). Trimming removed 0 bases from V and 3 bases from J; junction bases left unmatched: 6. The CDR3 is 15 residues long. The CDR3 reads CAWSVTGGDYYEQYF. In nucleotides, the CDR3 is TGTGCCTGGAGTGTGACAGGGGGAGACTACTACGAGCAGTACTTC.